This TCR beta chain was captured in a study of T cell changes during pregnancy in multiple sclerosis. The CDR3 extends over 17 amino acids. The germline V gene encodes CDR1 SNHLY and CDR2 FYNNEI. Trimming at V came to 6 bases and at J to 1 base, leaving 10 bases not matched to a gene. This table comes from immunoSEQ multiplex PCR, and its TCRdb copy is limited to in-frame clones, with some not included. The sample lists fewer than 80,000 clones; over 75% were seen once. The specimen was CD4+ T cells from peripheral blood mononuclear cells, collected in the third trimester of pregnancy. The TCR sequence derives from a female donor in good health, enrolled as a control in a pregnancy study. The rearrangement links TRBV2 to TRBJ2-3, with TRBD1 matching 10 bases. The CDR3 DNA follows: TGTGCCAGCAGGATCTTCGGGACAGGGGACGGCACAGATACGCAGTATTTT. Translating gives CASRIFGTGDGTDTQYF.